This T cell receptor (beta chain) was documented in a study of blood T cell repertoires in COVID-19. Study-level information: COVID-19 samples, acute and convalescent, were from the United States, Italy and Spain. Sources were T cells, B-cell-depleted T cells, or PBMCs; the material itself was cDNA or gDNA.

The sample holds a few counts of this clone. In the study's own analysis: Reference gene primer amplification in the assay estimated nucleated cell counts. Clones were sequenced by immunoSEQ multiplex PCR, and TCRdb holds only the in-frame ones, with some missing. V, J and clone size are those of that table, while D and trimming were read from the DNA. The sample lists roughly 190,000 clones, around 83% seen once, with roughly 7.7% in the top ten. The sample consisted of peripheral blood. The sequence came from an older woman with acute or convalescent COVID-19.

The CDR3 region has the DNA TGTGCCAGCACCGTAGACAGGGGCCGGTCCTACGAGCAGTACTTC. This translates into CASTVDRGRSYEQYF. The genes are TRBV2 and TRBJ2-7; TRBD1 aligns across 8 bases. Trimming removed 7 bases from V and 1 base from J; junction bases left unmatched: 9. The CDR3 is 15 amino acids. Germline V gives CDR1 SNHLY, CDR2 FYNNEI.